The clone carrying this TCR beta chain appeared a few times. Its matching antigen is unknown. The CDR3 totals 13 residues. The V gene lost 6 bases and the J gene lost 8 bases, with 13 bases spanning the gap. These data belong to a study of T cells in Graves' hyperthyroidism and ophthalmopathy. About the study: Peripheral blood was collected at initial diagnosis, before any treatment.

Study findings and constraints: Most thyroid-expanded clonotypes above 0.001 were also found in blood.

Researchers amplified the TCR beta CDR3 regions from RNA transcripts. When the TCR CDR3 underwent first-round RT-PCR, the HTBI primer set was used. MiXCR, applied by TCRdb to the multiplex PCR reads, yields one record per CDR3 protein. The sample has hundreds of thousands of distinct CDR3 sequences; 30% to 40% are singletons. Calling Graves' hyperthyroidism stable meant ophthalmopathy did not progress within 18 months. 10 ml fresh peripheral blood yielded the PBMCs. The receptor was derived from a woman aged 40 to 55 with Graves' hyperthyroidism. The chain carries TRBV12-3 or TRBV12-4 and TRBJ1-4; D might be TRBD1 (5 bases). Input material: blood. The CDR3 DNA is TGTGCCAGCAGGCGGGAGGGGTCCGAAAAACTGTTTTTT. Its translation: CASRREGSEKLFF.